Shown below are 24 T cell receptor beta chains from a single sample sequenced in a study of T-cell reconstitution after alpha-beta-depleted transplantation in children. Preparing the TCRbeta library involved the use of unique molecular identifiers. MiXCR, applied by TCRdb to the PCR reads, yields one record per CDR3 protein. The profile shows 450,000 to 550,000 distinct CDR3 sequences, about an eighth of them singletons. The sample was PBMCs, mostly from graft donor cells, taken 180 days after TCRalphabeta/CD19-depleted stem cell transplant. All receptors come from a female patient aged 2-9 years who had a stem cell transplant for aplastic anemia, so the T cells may come from the graft donor.

DNA for the CDR3: TGTGCCAGCAGCTTAGACAGGTGGGGACAGGGGAACACTGAAGCTTTCTTT. The encoded protein is CASSLDRWGQGNTEAFF. This chain joins TRBV11-3 and TRBJ1-1; TRBD1 agrees at 9 bases. Germline V lookup: CDR1 SGHNT, CDR2 YENEEA. Trimming removed 0 bases from V and 1 base from J; junction bases left unmatched: 6. There are 17 residues in the CDR3.

The chain couples TRBV7-9 to TRBJ1-6, with a weak D call TRBD1 (5 bases). The V end was cut by 5 bases, the J end by 6 bases, with 14 bases between. Germline V gives CDR1 SEHNR, CDR2 FQNEAQ (reference sequence). The CDR3 is made up of 15 amino acids. This chain's CDR3 is CASSSGGEFNSPLHF. CDR3 DNA: TGTGCCAGCAGCAGCGGAGGGGAATTTAATTCACCCCTCCACTTT.

The chain links TRBV7-9 to TRBJ1-1; D ambiguous. Germline V gene lookup returns CDR1 SEHNR and CDR2 FQNEAQ (reference sequence). Trimming cost V 2 bases and J 2 bases, with 9 bases left between them. This CDR3 contains 14 residues. CDR3 loop: CASSLPQINTEAFF. The CDR3 nucleotides are TGTGCCAGCAGCTTACCTCAGATAAACACTGAAGCTTTCTTT. Full variable domain (outside the CDR3, taken from reference TRBV7-9 and TRBJ1-1): DTGVSQNPRHKITKRGQNVTFRCDPISEHNRLYWYRQTLGQGPEFLTYFQNEAQLEKSRLLSDRFSAERPKGSFSTLEIQRTEQGDSAMYLCASSLPQINTEAFFGQGTRLTVV.

This clonotype came up a few times. The CDR3 reads CSAQGFTEAFF. For the CDR3, the DNA is TGCAGTGCGCAGGGATTTACTGAAGCTTTCTTT. The V call is TRBV20-1, the J call TRBJ1-1, with D tentatively TRBD1 (5 bases). Per germline, CDR1 DFQATT and CDR2 SNEGSKA (reference sequence). CDR3 length equals 11 residues. The germline V and J ends were trimmed by 6 bases and 5 bases, with 10 bases remaining between them.

The V and J genes are TRBV18 and TRBJ1-5, with a possible D match to TRBD1 (6 bases). Trimming stripped 2 bases from V and 6 bases from J, with 11 bases between. Per germline, CDR1 KGHSH and CDR2 LQKENI. The CDR3 extends over 14 amino acids. DNA of the CDR3: TGTGCCAGCTCACCAAACAGGGCGGGTCAGCCCCAGCATTTT. This gives the protein CASSPNRAGQPQHF.

This clonotype was seen a handful of times. The chain is built from TRBV18 and TRBJ2-1; maybe TRBD1 (5 bases). Germline V CDR1 and CDR2: KGHSH, LQKENI. V lost 1 base to trimming and J lost 4 bases, with 8 bases between them. The CDR3 sequence is 14 residues long. The CDR3 spells CASSPLRQYNEQFF. CDR3 DNA sequence: TGTGCCAGCTCACCACTAAGACAGTACAATGAGCAGTTCTTC.

The table lists this clonotype with a few counts. The V gene is TRBV30, the J gene TRBJ1-5; TRBD1 is a possible D gene (6 bases). Germline V CDR1 and CDR2: GTSNPN, SVGIG (reference sequence). The CDR3 covers 13 residues. Trimming cost V 0 bases and J 6 bases, with 9 bases left between them. CDR3 coding DNA: TGTGCCTGGAGTGTACAGGGCAGTCAGCCCCAGCATTTT. It specifies CAWSVQGSQPQHF.

The J gene is TRBJ2-5, the V gene TRBV20-1; D may be TRBD1 (6 bases). Germline values: CDR1 DFQATT, CDR2 SNEGSKA (reference sequence). The CDR3 spans 12 residues. The V end was cut by 6 bases, the J end by 5 bases, with 13 bases between. CDR3 bases: TGCAGTGCACGAGGGGGTGCGGAGACCCAGTACTTC. Amino acids: CSARGGAETQYF.

This clonotype was seen only a few times. The chain recombines TRBV6-2 or TRBV6-3 with TRBJ2-7; the D call may be TRBD1 or TRBD2 (5 bases each). The CDR3 runs to 13 residues. V was trimmed by 2 bases and J by 3 bases, leaving 8 bases between them. Germline CDR1 and CDR2: MNHEY and SVGEGT. The CDR3, as DNA: TGTGCCAGCAGTTACGGGGGATTCTACGAGCAGTACGTC. Its protein is CASSYGGFYEQYV.

This clonotype was seen a handful of times. The chain employs TRBV6-2 or TRBV6-3 and TRBJ2-7; the D gene is possibly TRBD2 (6 bases). The germline CDR1 and CDR2 sequences are MNHEY and SVGEGT. Trimming pared 5 bases from V and 1 base from J, leaving 12 bases between. The CDR3 totals 14 residues. CDR3 bases: TGTGCCAGCAGTACCCTTAGCGGTTCCTACGAGCAGTACTTC. This gives the protein CASSTLSGSYEQYF.

This clonotype occurred a few times. V gene TRBV20-1 combines with J gene TRBJ2-2; D may be TRBD1 or TRBD2 (5 bases each). V was pared by 7 bases and J by 6 bases, with 9 bases between. The CDR3 contains 11 residues. Germline V gives CDR1 DFQATT, CDR2 SNEGSKA (reference sequence). Here the CDR3 reads CSVMGAGELFF. The CDR3 bases are TGCAGTGTAATGGGGGCCGGGGAGCTGTTTTTT.

This rearrangement joins TRBV7-2 to TRBJ1-4; D gene unclear. V lost 2 bases, J lost 3 bases, and 10 bases lay in between. Germline CDR1 reads SGHTA; CDR2 reads FQGNSA. The CDR3 is made up of 15 amino acids. Written as DNA, the CDR3 is TGTGCCAGCAGCTTATTGGACCGCCCTAATGAAAAACTGTTTTTT. Its protein is CASSLLDRPNEKLFF.

This clonotype appeared a few times. J is TRBJ1-3 and V is TRBV4-1; TRBD1 might be the D (6 bases). Germline CDR1 is MGHRA and CDR2 is YSYEKL. The CDR3 sequence is 16 residues long. Between the trimmed V and J ends, which lost 0 bases and 1 base, there was a span of 10 bases. In DNA form, the CDR3 reads TGCGCCAGCAGCCAAGATCTACAGGGATCTGGAAACACCATATATTTT. Its translation is CASSQDLQGSGNTIYF.

The chain links TRBV2 to TRBJ2-5, with 8 bases aligning to TRBD1. Germline-derived CDR1 and CDR2 are SNHLY and FYNNEI. J was trimmed by 4 bases and V by 1 base; bases with no gene match: 5. The CDR3 is made up of 15 amino acids. CDR3 coding DNA: TGTGCCAGCAGTGAAGGGCAGGGGGCACGAGAGACCCAGTACTTC. This gives the protein CASSEGQGARETQYF.

The rearrangement uses TRBV18 and TRBJ2-1; 8 nucleotides match TRBD2. V dropped 1 base and J dropped 0; count of bases not matched to a gene: 2. This CDR3 has 16 amino acids. Germline V lookup: CDR1 KGHSH, CDR2 LQKENI. CDR3 sequence: CASSPLLAVSYNEQFF. Here the CDR3 DNA reads TGTGCCAGCTCACCACTACTAGCGGTCTCCTACAATGAGCAGTTCTTC. Full variable domain (missing parts from reference TRBV18 and TRBJ2-1): NAGVMQNPRHLVRRRGQEARLRCSPMKGHSHVYWYRQLPEEGLKFMVYLQKENIIDESGMPKERFSAEFPKEGPSILRIQQVVRGDSAAYFCASSPLLAVSYNEQFFGPGTRLTVL.

This rearrangement joins TRBV11-2 to TRBJ2-3, with 9 positions matching TRBD2. Germline V CDR1 and CDR2: SGHAT, FQNNGV. J lost 1 base, V lost 2 bases, and 10 bases had no gene match. There are 18 residues in the CDR3. CDR3 sequence: CASSLLSSGIEGTDTQYF. The CDR3 bases are TGTGCCAGCAGCTTACTATCTAGCGGGATAGAGGGCACAGATACGCAGTATTTT.

This clonotype has a count of ten or more. The V call is TRBV7-2, the J call TRBJ2-3; D unclear. The CDR3 extends over 17 amino acids. Trimming removed 5 bases from V and 4 bases from J, with 22 bases in between. Germline V gene data show CDR1 as SGHTA and CDR2 as FQGNSA. The CDR3 DNA reads as TGTGCCAGCAGCGAGCCGCGGACGGGTCTTAAGGCAGATACGCAGTATTTT. It translates to CASSEPRTGLKADTQYF.

The V gene is TRBV28, the J gene TRBJ1-1, with 8 positions matching TRBD1. This CDR3 contains 16 residues. V dropped 2 bases and J dropped 4; count of bases not matched to a gene: 9. Germline CDR1 and CDR2: MDHEN and SYDVKM. The CDR3 protein is CASSLNFHRGGTEAFF. The CDR3 region has the DNA TGTGCCAGCAGTTTAAACTTTCACAGGGGGGGCACTGAAGCTTTCTTT. The entire variable domain, with the rest obtained from reference TRBV28 and TRBJ1-1, is as follows: DVKVTQSSRYLVKRTGEKVFLECVQDMDHENMFWYRQDPGLGLRLIYFSYDVKMKEKGDIPEGYSVSREKKERFSLILESASTNQTSMYLCASSLNFHRGGTEAFFGQGTRLTVV.

This clonotype has a handful of counts. V gene TRBV7-9 combines with J gene TRBJ2-4; D ambiguous. V was clipped by 2 bases and J by 1 base, with 15 bases between them. This CDR3 has 17 amino acids. The germline V gene encodes CDR1 SEHNR and CDR2 FQNEAQ (reference sequence). The CDR3 reads CASSLYGPSPAKNIQYF. In nucleotides, the CDR3 is TGTGCCAGCAGCTTATATGGCCCCTCACCCGCCAAAAACATTCAGTACTTC.

This clonotype occurred many times. The chain employs TRBV2 and TRBJ2-3, with D unclear. CDR3 length: 15 residues. Germline CDR1 SNHLY, CDR2 FYNNEI. V gave up 2 bases and J gave up 4 bases, with 13 bases separating them. The CDR3 reads CASSEYMDEADTQYF. CDR3 nucleotides: TGTGCCAGCAGTGAATATATGGATGAGGCAGATACGCAGTATTTT.

The table lists this clonotype with many counts. The gene calls are TRBV15 and TRBJ1-1; D gene ambiguous. CDR3 size: 14 residues. Germline values: CDR1 LNHNV, CDR2 YYDKDF (reference sequence). Trimming left V 1 base short and J 0 bases short, with 6 bases between. This CDR3 reads CATSRGGLNTEAFF. CDR3 bases: TGTGCCACCAGCAGAGGAGGGCTGAACACTGAAGCTTTCTTT.

The CDR3 DNA sequence: TGTGCCATCAGTCGGACTAGCGGGAGGAATGAGCAGTTCTTC. This encodes CAISRTSGRNEQFF. The chain joins TRBV10-3 to TRBJ2-1, with 14 bases identical to TRBD2. The CDR3 is 14 residues long. Germline V gives CDR1 ENHRY, CDR2 SYGVKD. V lost 5 bases to trimming and J lost 7 bases; unmatched junction nucleotides: 1.

This clonotype was found a few times. The CDR3 DNA reads as TGCGCCAGCAGCTTGGTCGGAGGGGGAAGGACAGGTCGGACCACGCAAGAGACCCAGTACTTC. It translates to CASSLVGGGRTGRTTQETQYF. The V and J genes are TRBV5-1 and TRBJ2-5; tentatively, D is TRBD1 (7 bases). The CDR3 has 21 residues. Trimming stripped 0 bases from V and 2 bases from J, with 29 bases between. Germline loops: CDR1 SGHRS, CDR2 YFSETQ.

This clonotype was observed many times. This chain uses TRBV5-1 with TRBJ1-6; TRBD1 aligns across 7 bases. Germline V CDR1 and CDR2: SGHRS, YFSETQ. The V segment lost 0 bases and the J segment 10 bases; nucleotides outside the gene matches: 4. The CDR3 consists of 14 residues. The CDR3 coding sequence is TGCGCCAGCAGCTTGGGACAGGGAGTCTCACCCCTCCACTTT. It codes for CASSLGQGVSPLHF. Drawing the rest from reference TRBV5-1 and TRBJ1-6, the complete variable domain is KAGVTQTPRYLIKTRGQQVTLSCSPISGHRSVSWYQQTPGQGLQFLFEYFSETQRNKGNFPGRFSGRQFSNSRSEMNVSTLELGDSALYLCASSLGQGVSPLHFGNGTRLTVT.